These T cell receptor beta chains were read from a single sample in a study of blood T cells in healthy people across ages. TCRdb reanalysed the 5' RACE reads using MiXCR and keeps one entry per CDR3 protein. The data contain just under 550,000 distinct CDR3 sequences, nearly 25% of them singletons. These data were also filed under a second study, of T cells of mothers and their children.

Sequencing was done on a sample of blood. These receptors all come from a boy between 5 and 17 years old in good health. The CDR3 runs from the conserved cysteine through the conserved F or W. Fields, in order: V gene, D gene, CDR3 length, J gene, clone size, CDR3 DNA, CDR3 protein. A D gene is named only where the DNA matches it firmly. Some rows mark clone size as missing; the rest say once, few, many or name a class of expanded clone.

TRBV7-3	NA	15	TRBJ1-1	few	TGTGCCAGCAGCTTAACCGCCAGGGCGGGCACTGAAGCTTTCTTT	CASSLTARAGTEAFF
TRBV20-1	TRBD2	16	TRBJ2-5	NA	TGCAGTGCTAGTAGGTGGATAGCGGGAATCCAAGAGACCCAGTACTTC	CSASRWIAGIQETQYF
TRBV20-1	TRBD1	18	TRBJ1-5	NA	TGCAGTGCTAGAGATCCACAGGGGGGCTTAAGTAGCAATCAGCCCCAGCATTTT	CSARDPQGGLSSNQPQHF
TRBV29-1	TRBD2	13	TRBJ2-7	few	TGCAGCGTTGAGGCTCGGGAGGGCAACGAGCAGTACTTC	CSVEAREGNEQYF
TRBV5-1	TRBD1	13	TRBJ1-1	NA	TGCGCCAGCAGCTCCCGACAGGGACCTGAAGCTTTCTTT	CASSSRQGPEAFF
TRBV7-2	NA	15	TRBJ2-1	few	TGTGCCAGCAGTTACCGACGGGGCAGGTGGAATGAGCAGTTCTTC	CASSYRRGRWNEQFF
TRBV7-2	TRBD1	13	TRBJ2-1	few	TGTGCCAGCAGCCGACAGGGTGGCAATGAGCAGTTCTTC	CASSRQGGNEQFF
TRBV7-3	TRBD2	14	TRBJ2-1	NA	TGTGCCAGCAGCTTAGCGGGGGGGCTCGATGAGCAGTTCTTC	CASSLAGGLDEQFF
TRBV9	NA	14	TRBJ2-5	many	TGTGCCGATAGGATGAAAACTAGCCCGGAGACCCAGTACTTC	CADRMKTSPETQYF
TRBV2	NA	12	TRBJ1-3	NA	TGTGCCAGCAAGACCTCTGGAAACACCATATATTTT	CASKTSGNTIYF
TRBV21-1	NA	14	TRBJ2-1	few	TGTGCCAGCAGCAGACGGGGGGCAGACAATGAGCAGTTCTTC	CASSRRGADNEQFF
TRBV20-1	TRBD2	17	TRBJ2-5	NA	TGCAGTGCTAGGAGACTAGCGGGAGGGCCGAGGCAAGAGACCCAGTACTTC	CSARRLAGGPRQETQYF
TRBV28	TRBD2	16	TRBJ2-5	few	TGTGCCAGCAGTTTCCCGACTAGCGGGGGCCAAGAGACCCAGTACTTC	CASSFPTSGGQETQYF
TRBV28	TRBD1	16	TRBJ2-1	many	TGTGCCAGCAGTTTACCCCCGGGACAGGGAGACAATGAGCAGTTCTTC	CASSLPPGQGDNEQFF
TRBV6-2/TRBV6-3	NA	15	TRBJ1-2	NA	TGTGCCAGCAGTTCCTTACAGGGAGCGGTCTACGGCTACACCTTC	CASSSLQGAVYGYTF
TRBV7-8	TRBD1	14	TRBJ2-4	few	TGTGCCAGCAGCTCCGGGACAGTTAAAAACATTCAGTACTTC	CASSSGTVKNIQYF
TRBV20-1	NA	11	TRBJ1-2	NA	TGCAGTGCTACAGGGGTTGGAGGCTACACCTTC	CSATGVGGYTF
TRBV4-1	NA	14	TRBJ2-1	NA	TGCGCCAGTAGCCAAGGTCCAGGGAGCGATGAGCAGTTCTTC	CASSQGPGSDEQFF
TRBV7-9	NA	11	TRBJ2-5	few	TGTGCCGCCCATTCGGGGGAGACCCAGTACTTC	CAAHSGETQYF
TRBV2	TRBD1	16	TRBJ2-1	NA	TGTGCCAGCCGATCTATAACAGGGGGTCTTAGCAATGAGCAGTTCTTC	CASRSITGGLSNEQFF
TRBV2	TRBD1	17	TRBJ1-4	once	TGTGCCAGCAGGACAGGGGGCGGGGGTGCAACTAATGAAAAACTGTTTTTT	CASRTGGGGATNEKLFF
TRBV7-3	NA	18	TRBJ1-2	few	TGTGCCAGCAGCCGTTGGGGGGGCAGGAGAGAACCTAACCATGGCTACACCTTC	CASSRWGGRREPNHGYTF
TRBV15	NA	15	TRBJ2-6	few	TGTGCCACCAGTCCGGAAAACTCTGGGGCCAACGTCCTGACTTTC	CATSPENSGANVLTF
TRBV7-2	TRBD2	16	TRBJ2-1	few	TGTGCCAGCAGCTTAGCGTCGGCTAGCGGGGTGTATGAGCAGTTCTTC	CASSLASASGVYEQFF
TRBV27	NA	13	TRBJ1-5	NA	TGTGCCACCGGACGCCATAGCAATCAGCCCCAGCATTTT	CATGRHSNQPQHF
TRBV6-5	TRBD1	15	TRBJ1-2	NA	TGTGCCAGCAGTTCCGCGGGACAGGGGGCGCAGGGCTACACCTTC	CASSSAGQGAQGYTF
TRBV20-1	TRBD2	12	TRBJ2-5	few	TGCAGAGCATCTAGCGGGGCTGGGGAGCAGTACTTC	CRASSGAGEQYF
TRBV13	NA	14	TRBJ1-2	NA	TGTGCCAGCAGCCCCGGGGGGATTAACTATGGCTACACCTTC	CASSPGGINYGYTF
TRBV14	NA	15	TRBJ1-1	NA	TGTGCCGGCAGCGCCGGGGGGGGAGTTAACACTGAAGCTTTCTTT	CAGSAGGGVNTEAFF
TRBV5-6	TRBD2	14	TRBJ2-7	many	TGTGCCAGCAGCCTGGGACTAAGCTCCTACGAGCAGTACTTC	CASSLGLSSYEQYF
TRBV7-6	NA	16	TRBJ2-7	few	TGTGCCAGCAGCTTAGGCCCCTCCGGGAGCTCCTACGAGCAGTACTTC	CASSLGPSGSSYEQYF
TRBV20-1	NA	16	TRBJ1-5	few	TGCAGTGCTAGTTCCCGCCGTAGAACCCTCGGTCAGCCCCAGCATTTT	CSASSRRRTLGQPQHF
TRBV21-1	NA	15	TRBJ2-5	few	TGTGCCAGCAGCAAAAACAAGGGGCAGGAAGAGACCCAGTACTTC	CASSKNKGQEETQYF
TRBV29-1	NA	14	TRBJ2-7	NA	TGCAGCGTTGCCGGGACATGGAGCTCCTACGAGCAGTACTTC	CSVAGTWSSYEQYF
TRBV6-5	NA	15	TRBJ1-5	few	TGTGCCAGCAGTCTTGCAAGCGGCCCCGCTCAGCCCCAGCATTTT	CASSLASGPAQPQHF
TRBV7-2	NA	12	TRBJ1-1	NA	TGTGCCAGCAGCGTAAACCCAGGGATAACTTTCTTT	CASSVNPGITFF
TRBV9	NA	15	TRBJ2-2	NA	TGTGCCAGCAGCGTAGTACAGGGAGGGTCCGGGGAGCTGTTTTTT	CASSVVQGGSGELFF
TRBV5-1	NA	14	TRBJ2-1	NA	TGCGCCAGCAGCCAATACAGGAACGGGGATGAGCAGTTCTTC	CASSQYRNGDEQFF
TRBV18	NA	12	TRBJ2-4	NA	TGTGCCAGCTCACTCATCGATAACATTCAGTACTTC	CASSLIDNIQYF
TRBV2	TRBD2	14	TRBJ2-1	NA	TGTGCCAGCGGTAGGCTAGCGGGAGTCAGTGAGCAGTTCTTC	CASGRLAGVSEQFF
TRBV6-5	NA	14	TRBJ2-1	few	TGTGCCAGCAGTTCCGGGACTCCCTACAATGAGCAGTTCTTC	CASSSGTPYNEQFF
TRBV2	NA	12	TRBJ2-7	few	TGTGCCAGCGGCGGACACTCCTACGAGCAGTACTTC	CASGGHSYEQYF
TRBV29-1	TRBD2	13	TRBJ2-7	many	TGCAGCGTTGTCGGGAGGGGAACCTACGAGCAGTACTTC	CSVVGRGTYEQYF
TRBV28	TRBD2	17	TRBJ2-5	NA	TGTGCCAGCAGTACCCCAGGGGGACTAGCGGGACAAGAGACCCAGTACTTC	CASSTPGGLAGQETQYF
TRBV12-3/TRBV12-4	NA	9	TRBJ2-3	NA	TGTGCCAGCTTTTATACGCAGTATTTT	CASFYTQYF
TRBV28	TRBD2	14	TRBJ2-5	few	TGTGCCAGCAGTTTTGGACTAGTGGAAGGGACCCAGTACTTC	CASSFGLVEGTQYF
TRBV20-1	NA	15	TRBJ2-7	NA	TGCAGTGCTAGGGAAGGGCAGGGGCTCGGGTACGAGCAGTACTTC	CSAREGQGLGYEQYF
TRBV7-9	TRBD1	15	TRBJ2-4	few	TGTGCCAGCAGCCGACAGGGGAACCCCGGGGACATTCAGTACTTC	CASSRQGNPGDIQYF
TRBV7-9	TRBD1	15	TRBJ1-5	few	TGTGCCAGCAGCTCGGACAGGGAGTTGAATCAGCCCCAGCATTTT	CASSSDRELNQPQHF
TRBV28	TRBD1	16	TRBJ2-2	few	TGTGCCAGCAGTTTATATAGGGGGCGAGGGACCGGGGAGCTGTTTTTT	CASSLYRGRGTGELFF
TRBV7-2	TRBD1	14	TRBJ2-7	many	TGTGCCAGCAGCTTGGGACAGGGGGTCTACGAGCAGTACTTC	CASSLGQGVYEQYF
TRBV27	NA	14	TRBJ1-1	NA	TGTGCCAGCAGAGATATGACGGGGTACACTGAAGCTTTCTTT	CASRDMTGYTEAFF
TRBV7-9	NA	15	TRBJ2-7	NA	TGTGCCAGCAGCCCCGGTGAAGGGGGTGTTTACGAGCAGTACTTC	CASSPGEGGVYEQYF